This TCR beta chain emerged from a study of Ad26.COV2.S vaccination and SARS-CoV-2 variants. Treatment reported: around 19 received Ad26.COV2.S at low or high dose, single or two shots; 5 received placebo; per-sample allocation not given. The samples date from day 63 after the first vaccine or placebo injection. The donor's status was that of an adult aged 18-55 years in Boston. Using immunoSEQ multiplex PCR, the repertoire was profiled, and TCRdb retains in-frame clones only, with some absent. The data contain roughly 350,000 clones, about 88% of them singletons. This clone appeared once. Its antigen is as yet unknown. V was clipped by 3 bases and J by 4 bases; unmatched bases: 4. This CDR3 has 16 residues. Germline values: CDR1 LGHNA, CDR2 YNFKEQ. Notes on the study in general: Reportedly, spike-specific CD8+ and CD4+ T cell responses achieved substantial breadth once vaccination had taken place. Ad26.COV2.S recipients had broader spike-specific TCRs (P = 0.0014).

The gene calls are TRBV4-2 and TRBJ2-2; 11 bases agree with TRBD1. The TCR originated in a person between 18 and 65 years old who received the Ad26.COV2.S COVID-19 vaccine or a placebo. Here the sequenced sample was peripheral blood, taken in a trial of Ad26.COV2.S vaccine versus placebo. The CDR3 spells CASSQTGQGATGELFF. CDR3 sequence (DNA): TGTGCCAGCAGCCAGACCGGACAGGGGGCCACCGGGGAGCTGTTTTTT.